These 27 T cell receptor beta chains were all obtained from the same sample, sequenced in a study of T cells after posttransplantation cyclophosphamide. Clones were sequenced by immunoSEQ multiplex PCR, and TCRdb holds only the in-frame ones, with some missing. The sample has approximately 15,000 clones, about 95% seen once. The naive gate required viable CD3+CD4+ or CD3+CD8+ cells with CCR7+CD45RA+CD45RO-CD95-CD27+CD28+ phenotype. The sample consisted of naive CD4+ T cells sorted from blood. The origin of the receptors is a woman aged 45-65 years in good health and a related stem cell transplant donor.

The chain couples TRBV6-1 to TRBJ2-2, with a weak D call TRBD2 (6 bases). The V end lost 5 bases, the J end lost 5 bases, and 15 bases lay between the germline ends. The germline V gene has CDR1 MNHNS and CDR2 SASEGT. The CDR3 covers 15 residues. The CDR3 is CASSFSGGPTGELFF. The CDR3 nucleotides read TGTGCCAGCAGTTTTAGCGGAGGCCCGACCGGGGAGCTGTTTTTT.

CDR3 sequence (DNA): TGTGCCAGCAGCGTAGGGCAGGGCCCAATGAACACTGAAGCTTTCTTT. This sequence encodes CASSVGQGPMNTEAFF. The chain has TRBV9 and TRBJ1-1; the D gene is possibly TRBD1 (5 bases). Germline V gives CDR1 SGDLS, CDR2 YYNGEE. Trimming pared 0 bases from V and 0 bases from J, leaving 12 bases between. The CDR3 loop spans 16 amino acids.

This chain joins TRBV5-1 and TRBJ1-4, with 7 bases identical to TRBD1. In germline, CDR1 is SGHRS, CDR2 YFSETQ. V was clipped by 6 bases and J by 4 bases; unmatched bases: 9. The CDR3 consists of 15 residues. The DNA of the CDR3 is TGCGCCAGCACCACCGGGACAGACTTTAATGAAAAACTGTTTTTT. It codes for CASTTGTDFNEKLFF.

Here the CDR3 reads CASRTGRNQPQHF. CDR3 bases: TGTGCCAGCAGGACAGGGAGGAATCAGCCCCAGCATTTT. The chain employs TRBV28 and TRBJ1-5; 7 nucleotides match TRBD1. The germline V gene has CDR1 MDHEN and CDR2 SYDVKM. The ends lost 6 bases at V and 4 bases at J; junction bases unmatched: 3. The CDR3 has 13 amino acids. Filled out from reference TRBV28 and TRBJ1-5, the complete variable domain reads DVKVTQSSRYLVKRTGEKVFLECVQDMDHENMFWYRQDPGLGLRLIYFSYDVKMKEKGDIPEGYSVSREKKERFSLILESASTNQTSMYLCASRTGRNQPQHFGDGTRLSIL.

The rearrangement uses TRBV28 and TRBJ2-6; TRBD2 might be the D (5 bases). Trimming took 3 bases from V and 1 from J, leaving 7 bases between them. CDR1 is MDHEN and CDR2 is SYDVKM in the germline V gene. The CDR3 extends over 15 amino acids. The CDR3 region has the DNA TGTGCCAGCAGTTTCGGAGGTTCTGGGGCCAACGTCCTGACTTTC. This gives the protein CASSFGGSGANVLTF.

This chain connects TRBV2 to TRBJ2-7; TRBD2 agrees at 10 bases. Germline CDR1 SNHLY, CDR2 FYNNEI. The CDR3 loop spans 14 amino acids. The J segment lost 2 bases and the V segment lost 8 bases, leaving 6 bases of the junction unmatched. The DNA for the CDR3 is TGTGCCAGCCTTGAACTAGCGGGACCCTACGAGCAGTACTTC. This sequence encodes CASLELAGPYEQYF.

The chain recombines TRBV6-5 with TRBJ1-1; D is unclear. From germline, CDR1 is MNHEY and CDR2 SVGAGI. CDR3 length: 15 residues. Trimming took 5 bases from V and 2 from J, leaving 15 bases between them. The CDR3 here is CASSRSSYPNTEAFF. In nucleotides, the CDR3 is TGTGCCAGCAGTCGGTCCTCCTACCCAAACACTGAAGCTTTCTTT.

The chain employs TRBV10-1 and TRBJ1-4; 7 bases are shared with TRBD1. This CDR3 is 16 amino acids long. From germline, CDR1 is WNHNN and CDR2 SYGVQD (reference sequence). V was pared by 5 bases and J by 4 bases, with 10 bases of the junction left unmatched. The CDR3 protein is CASSKKGQPINEKLFF. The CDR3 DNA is TGCGCCAGCAGTAAGAAGGGACAGCCGATTAATGAAAAACTGTTTTTT.

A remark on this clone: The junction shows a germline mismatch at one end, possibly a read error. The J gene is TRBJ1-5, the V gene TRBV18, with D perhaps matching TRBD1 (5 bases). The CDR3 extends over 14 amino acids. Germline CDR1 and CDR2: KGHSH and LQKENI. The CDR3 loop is CASSDRRSSQPQHF. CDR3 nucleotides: TGTGCCAGCTCAGACAGAAGGAGCAGTCAGCCCCAGCATTTT.

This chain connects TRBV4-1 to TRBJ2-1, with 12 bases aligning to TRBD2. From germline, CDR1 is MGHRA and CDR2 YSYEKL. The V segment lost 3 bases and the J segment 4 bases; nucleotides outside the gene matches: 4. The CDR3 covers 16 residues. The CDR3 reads CASSQALAGGYNEQFF. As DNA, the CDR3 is TGCGCCAGCAGCCAGGCACTAGCGGGAGGTTACAATGAGCAGTTCTTC.

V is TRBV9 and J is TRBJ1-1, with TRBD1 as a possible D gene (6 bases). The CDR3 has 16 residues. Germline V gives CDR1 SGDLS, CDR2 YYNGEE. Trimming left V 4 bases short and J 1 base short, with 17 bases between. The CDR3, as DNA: TGTGCCAGCAGCCCCCGTAGGGCACAGGGGAACACTGAAGCTTTCTTT. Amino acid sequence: CASSPRRAQGNTEAFF. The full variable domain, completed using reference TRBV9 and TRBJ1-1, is DSGVTQTPKHLITATGQRVTLRCSPRSGDLSVYWYQQSLDQGLQFLIQYYNGEERAKGNILERFSAQQFPDLHSELNLSSLELGDSALYFCASSPRRAQGNTEAFFGQGTRLTVV.

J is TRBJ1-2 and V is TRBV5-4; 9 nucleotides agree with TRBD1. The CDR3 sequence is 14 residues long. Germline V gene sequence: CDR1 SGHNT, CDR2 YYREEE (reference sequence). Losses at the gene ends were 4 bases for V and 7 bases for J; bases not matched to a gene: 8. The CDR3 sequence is CASSGTGQGPGYTF. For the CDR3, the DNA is TGTGCCAGCAGCGGAACGGGACAGGGTCCTGGCTACACCTTC.

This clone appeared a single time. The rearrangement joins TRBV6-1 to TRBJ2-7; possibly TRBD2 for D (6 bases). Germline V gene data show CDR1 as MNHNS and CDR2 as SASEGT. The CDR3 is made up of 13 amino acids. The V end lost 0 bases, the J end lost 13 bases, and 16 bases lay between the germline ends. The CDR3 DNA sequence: TGTGCCAGCAGTGAAGCGCATTGGAGGGAACCTTACTTC. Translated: CASSEAHWREPYF.

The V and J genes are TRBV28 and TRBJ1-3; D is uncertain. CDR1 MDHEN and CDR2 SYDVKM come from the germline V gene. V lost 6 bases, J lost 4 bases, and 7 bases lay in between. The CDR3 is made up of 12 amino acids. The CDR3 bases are TGTGCCAGCAGCCCCTTCGGAAACACCATATATTTT. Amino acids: CASSPFGNTIYF.

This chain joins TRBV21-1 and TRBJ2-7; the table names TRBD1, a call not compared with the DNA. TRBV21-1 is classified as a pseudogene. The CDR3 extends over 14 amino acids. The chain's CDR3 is CATASQNRENEQYF. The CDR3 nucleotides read TGTGCCACAGCCTCCCAAAACAGGGAAAACGAGCAGTACTTC.

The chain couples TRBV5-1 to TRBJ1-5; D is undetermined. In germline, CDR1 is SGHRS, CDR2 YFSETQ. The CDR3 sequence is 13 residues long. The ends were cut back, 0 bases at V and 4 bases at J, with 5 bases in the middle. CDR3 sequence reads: CASSLDGNQPQHF. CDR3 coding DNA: TGCGCCAGCAGCTTGGACGGGAATCAGCCCCAGCATTTT.

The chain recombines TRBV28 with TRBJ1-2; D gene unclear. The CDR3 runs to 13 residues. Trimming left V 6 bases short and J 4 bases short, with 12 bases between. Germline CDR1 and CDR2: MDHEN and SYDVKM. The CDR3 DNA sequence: TGTGCCAGCAGCTCTACTGGGCTCTATGGCTACACCTTC. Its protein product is CASSSTGLYGYTF.

This CDR3 is CASSEGPTVQAFF. The CDR3 DNA is TGTGCCAGCAGTGAGGGGCCGACAGTACAAGCTTTCTTT. The chain employs TRBV6-1 and TRBJ1-1, with D maybe TRBD1 (5 bases). The germline V gene encodes CDR1 MNHNS and CDR2 SASEGT. This CDR3 is 13 amino acids long. V lost 3 bases to trimming and J lost 9 bases, with 14 bases between them.

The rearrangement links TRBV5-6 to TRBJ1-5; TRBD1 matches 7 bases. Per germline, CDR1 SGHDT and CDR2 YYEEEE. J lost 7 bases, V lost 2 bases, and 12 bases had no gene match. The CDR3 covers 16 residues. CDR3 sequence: CASSFTGDVSEQPQHF. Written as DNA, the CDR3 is TGTGCCAGCAGCTTTACAGGGGACGTGTCAGAACAGCCCCAGCATTTT.

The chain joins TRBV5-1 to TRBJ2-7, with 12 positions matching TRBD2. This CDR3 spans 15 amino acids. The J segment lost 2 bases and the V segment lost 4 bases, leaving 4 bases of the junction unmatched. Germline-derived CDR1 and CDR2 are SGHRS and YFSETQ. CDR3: CASSPTSGSTYEQYF. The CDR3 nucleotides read TGCGCCAGCAGCCCGACTAGCGGGAGTACCTACGAGCAGTACTTC.

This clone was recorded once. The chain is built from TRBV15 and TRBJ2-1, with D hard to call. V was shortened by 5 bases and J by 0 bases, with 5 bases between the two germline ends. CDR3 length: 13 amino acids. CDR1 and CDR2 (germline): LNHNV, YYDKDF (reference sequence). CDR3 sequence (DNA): TGTGCCACCAGCCGCGGCTCCTACAATGAGCAGTTCTTC. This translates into CATSRGSYNEQFF.

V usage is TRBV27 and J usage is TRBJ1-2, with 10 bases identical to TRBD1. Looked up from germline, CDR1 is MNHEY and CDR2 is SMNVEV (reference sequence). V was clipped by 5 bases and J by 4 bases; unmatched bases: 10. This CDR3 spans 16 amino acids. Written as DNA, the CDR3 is TGTGCCAGCAGTGGAAGGGACAGGGGAAGGATCTATGGCTACACCTTC. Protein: CASSGRDRGRIYGYTF.

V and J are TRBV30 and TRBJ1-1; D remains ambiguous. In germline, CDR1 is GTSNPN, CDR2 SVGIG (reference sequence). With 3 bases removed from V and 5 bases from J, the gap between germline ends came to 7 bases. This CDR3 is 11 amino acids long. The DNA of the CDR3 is TGTGCCTGGAGAGAGGTAACTGAAGCTTTCTTT. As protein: CAWREVTEAFF.

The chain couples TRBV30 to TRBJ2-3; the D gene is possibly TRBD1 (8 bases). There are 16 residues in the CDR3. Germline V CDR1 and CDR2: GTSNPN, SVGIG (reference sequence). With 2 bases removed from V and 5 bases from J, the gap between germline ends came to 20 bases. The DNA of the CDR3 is TGTGCCTGGAGTCTTGATAGGACAGGGAGGGGAGATACGCAGTATTTT. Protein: CAWSLDRTGRGDTQYF. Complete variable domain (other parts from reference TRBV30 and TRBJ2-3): SQTIHQWPATLVQPVGSPLSLECTVEGTSNPNLYWYRQAAGRGLQLLFYSVGIGQISSEVPQNLSASRPQDRQFILSSKKLLLSDSGFYLCAWSLDRTGRGDTQYFGPGTRLTVL.

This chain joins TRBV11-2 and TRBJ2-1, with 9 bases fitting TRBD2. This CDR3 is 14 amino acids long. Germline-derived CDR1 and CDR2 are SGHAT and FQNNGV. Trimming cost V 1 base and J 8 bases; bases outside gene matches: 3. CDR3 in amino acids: CASSLGLAVDEQFF. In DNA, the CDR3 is TGTGCCAGCAGCTTAGGACTAGCGGTTGATGAGCAGTTCTTC.

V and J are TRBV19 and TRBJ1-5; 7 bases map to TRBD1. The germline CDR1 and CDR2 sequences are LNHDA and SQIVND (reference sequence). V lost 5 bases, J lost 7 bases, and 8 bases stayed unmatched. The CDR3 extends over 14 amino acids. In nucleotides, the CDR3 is TGTGCCAGTAGTTTAGGGGGCGGGAGCCAGCCCCAGCATTTT. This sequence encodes CASSLGGGSQPQHF.

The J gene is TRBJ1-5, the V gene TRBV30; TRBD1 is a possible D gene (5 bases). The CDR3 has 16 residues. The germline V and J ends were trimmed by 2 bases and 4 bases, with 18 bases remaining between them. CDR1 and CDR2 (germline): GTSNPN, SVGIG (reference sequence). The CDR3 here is CAWSHGGGGGNQPQHF. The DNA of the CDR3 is TGTGCCTGGAGTCATGGGGGTGGGGGGGGGAATCAGCCCCAGCATTTT.